This T cell receptor (beta chain) came from a study of OX40 agonist ivuxolimab in advanced cancers. With regard to the full study: Ivuxolimab, which targeted the costimulatory receptor OX40 (CD134), was an agonistic, fully human IgG2 monoclonal antibody. Intravenous ivuxolimab was administered to patients every 2 weeks at six dose levels: 0.01, 0.1, 0.3, 1.5, 3 and 10 mg/kg. Of the 50 to 55 dose-escalation patients, hepatocellular carcinoma was present in around 20, melanoma in approximately 15, renal cell carcinoma in 9 and head and neck cancer in 9. In the dose-escalation cohort, 82.7% of patients were male, and the mean age was approximately 64 years, with a range of about 20 to 90. Patients were allowed to have had prior anti-PD-1, anti-PD-L1 or anti-CTLA-4 therapy, and around 40% of the dose-escalation patients had previously received checkpoint inhibitors. Three dose-escalation patients achieved partial responses, one with hepatocellular carcinoma and two with cutaneous melanoma. Peripheral TCRbeta sequencing was intended to test whether TCR sequence diversity was altered and clonal T-cell expansion was caused by ivuxolimab. The monotherapy dose-escalation portion (N of about 47 patients) of the phase I ivuxolimab trial is reported in the paper.

Patients with autoimmune disease history or receiving systemic immunosuppression were excluded from the trial. Peripheral blood for TCR sequencing was collected from all dose cohorts at baseline, on cycle 4 day 1, and on cycle 7 day 1. The samples were taken from a phase I, first-in-human, multicenter, open-label dose-escalation trial of ivuxolimab. Adults with locally advanced or metastatic head and neck squamous cell, hepatocellular, melanoma or renal cell carcinoma were enrolled in the trial. Before TCR sequencing, CD4+ T cells and CD8+ T cells were sorted from peripheral blood as separate populations. The CDR3 starts with the cysteine, ends with the phenylalanine, and has 11 residues. Kept here is only the CDR3 DNA, which spans 33 bases and is read in frame from base 1. Based on the germline V gene, the CDR1 and CDR2 sequences are SGHTA and FQGTGA. Cut back by 6 bases and 2 bases, the V and J ends lie 4 bases apart.

To sequence the TCRbeta CDR3 region, genomic DNA was isolated from the sorted cells. The immunoSEQ Assay was used for sequencing of TCRbeta CDR3 regions. Imported from immuneACCESS, the table was reduced by TCRdb to in-frame sequences with V and J called. These copies leave out some clones; in studies compared against another copy, an unresolved V gene accounts for under half, and the cause of the remainder is not known. Recorded for this sample are 80,000 or so clones; 84% of them occurred a single time. Around 6.6% of the sample goes to the ten largest clones. What the work shows at the level of the full study, not this receptor alone: Low levels of normalized T-cell clonal expansion were also seen in some patients who did not respond. After ivuxolimab, expanded clones were on average more numerous among CD8+ T cells than among CD4+ T cells. At doses of 0.1 to 3.0 mg/kg, clonal expansion of both CD4+ and CD8+ blood T cells was observed from baseline to week 6. In partial responders in the 0.1-3.0 mg/kg groups, normalized peripheral clonal expansion was found to be among the lowest, especially among CD8+ T cells. Which antigens the clonally expanded peripheral T cells were specific for was not determined.

Notes on this clone: Its recognized antigen is unknown. No quality values exist for individual bases; no much larger clone is one base distant.

The clonotype comes from an adult with an advanced solid tumor such as melanoma, head and neck, liver or kidney cancer. This chain joins TRBV7-3 to TRBJ2-5; no D gene is confidently identified. The sample was CD4+ or CD8+ T cells sorted from blood, taken in a trial of the OX40 agonist ivuxolimab. In nucleotide form, the sequence is TGTGCCAGCAGGAAACAAGAGACCCAGTACTTC. Its amino acids are CASRKQETQYF.